This T cell receptor beta chain was identified during a study of blood T cell repertoires in COVID-19. Overall study: Acute and convalescent COVID-19 samples came from the United States, Italy and Spain.

The germline V and J ends were trimmed by 1 base and 6 bases, with 7 bases remaining between them. Germline V gene data show CDR1 as SGHDN and CDR2 as FVKESK. This CDR3 is 14 amino acids long. Authors' methods: Nucleated cell counts were estimated from reference gene primer amplification. Measured with immunoSEQ multiplex PCR; TCRdb has only the in-frame clones, and not every one. D and trimming come from the DNA, and the V and J calls and clone size come from that table. Among 150,000 or so clones, 79% were seen once, and the ten largest hold roughly 5.2%. Seattle's cohort entered during active infection and was followed longitudinally.

The receptor comes from a woman in her 70s with COVID-19, enrolled during active disease. The sample comprised peripheral blood. The chain uses TRBV14 and TRBJ1-6; the D gene is possibly TRBD1 (6 bases). Here the CDR3 reads CASSQVRGNSPLHF. CDR3 sequence (DNA): TGTGCCAGCAGCCAAGTCAGGGGTAATTCACCCCTCCACTTT.